These T cell receptor beta chains were read from a single sample in a study of blood T cell repertoires in COVID-19. Profiled with immunoSEQ multiplex PCR; TCRdb holds only in-frame clones, not every one. The table shows about 200,000 clones, with 88% occurring only once. The sequenced sample consisted of peripheral blood. The receptors originated from a human donor in a cohort sampled during active COVID-19. CDR3s include the opening cysteine and the closing phenylalanine or tryptophan.

v_call	j_call	cdr3_aa
TRBV5-1	TRBJ2-1	CASSLAGGQGYEQFF
TRBV29-1	TRBJ2-5	CSVARTEQETQYF
TRBV5-4	TRBJ2-1	CASSLEVSSYNEQFF
TRBV19	TRBJ2-5	CASSSTSGKGTQYF
TRBV30	TRBJ2-7	CAWQLTGSYEQYF
TRBV5-1	TRBJ2-2	CASSTDRVRTGELFF
TRBV28	TRBJ2-1	CASSSVGLAAIYNEQFF
TRBV5-1	TRBJ1-2	CASSSGTGGSGYTF
TRBV7-8	TRBJ1-6	CASSLARGGVGSPLHF
TRBV11-2	TRBJ2-1	CASSLESSGKNEQFF
TRBV29-1	TRBJ2-1	CSADRVLYNEQFF
TRBV19	TRBJ1-1	CASSPVVNTEAFF
TRBV5-1	TRBJ2-1	CASSQGTTRYNEQFF
TRBV2	TRBJ2-3	CASGGTSSGDTQYF
TRBV5-1	TRBJ2-7	CASSLSGTEAYEQYF
TRBV5-1	TRBJ1-3	CASSQLGQGLSGNTIYF
TRBV7-8	TRBJ2-7	CASSAGTSGSYEQYF
TRBV9	TRBJ1-2	CASSVGVQGAQGYTF
TRBV5-5	TRBJ1-5	CASSPRFFGGVSNQPQHF
TRBV29-1	TRBJ1-1	CSATQKGGPGVAEAFF
TRBV2	TRBJ1-5	CASSVQGQPQHF
TRBV21-1	TRBJ2-7	CASSKYGVGTYEQYF
TRBV6-2/TRBV6-3	TRBJ1-1	CASSLQGRTPREAFF
TRBV11-2	TRBJ2-5	CASSFRDRGRETQYF
TRBV5-4	TRBJ2-7	CASSLGHSYEQYF
TRBV13	TRBJ2-7	CASSLGTGPREQYF